Below are 4 T cell receptor beta chains sequenced from a single sample in a study of chemoradiotherapy in HPV16-positive cancers. Clones were read by immunoSEQ multiplex PCR, and TCRdb kept only the in-frame ones, dropping some. In the table there are about 2,000 clones, approximately 81% of which are singletons. This sample comprised tumor tissue, obtained from a patient who underwent chemoradiotherapy. The receptors originated from a human donor with HPV-associated anogenital cancer.

This chain links TRBV19 with TRBJ2-1, with 8 bases fitting TRBD2. The CDR3 contains 16 residues. CDR1 LNHDA and CDR2 SQIVND come from the germline V gene (reference sequence). V shed 7 bases and J 0 bases; nucleotides not matched to a gene: 8. CDR3 DNA: TGTGCCAGTACCGATAGCGGGAATTACTCCTACAATGAGCAGTTCTTC. Translating it yields CASTDSGNYSYNEQFF.

The genes are TRBV11-2 and TRBJ2-7, with D possibly TRBD2 on 6 matching bases. V was pared by 1 base and J by 3 bases, with 22 bases between. Germline CDR1 SGHAT, CDR2 FQNNGV. This CDR3 is built from 18 residues. CDR3 DNA: TGTGCCAGCAGCTTAGGGGGTAGCGGAGGTCTCCTGCACTACGAGCAGTACTTC. It codes for CASSLGGSGGLLHYEQYF.

The rearrangement joins TRBV27 to TRBJ2-1; 10 positions match TRBD2. V shed 6 bases, J shed 4 bases, and the junction held 9 bases outside the gene matches. Germline CDR1 MNHEY, CDR2 SMNVEV (reference sequence). This CDR3 has 16 residues. CDR3 DNA: TGTGCCAGCAGGGCGGGAAGGACTAGCGGATACAATGAGCAGTTCTTC. The encoded protein is CASRAGRTSGYNEQFF.

This chain joins TRBV5-4 and TRBJ2-4; tentatively, D is TRBD1 (5 bases). The V gene lost 4 bases and the J gene lost 9 bases, with 14 bases spanning the gap. The V gene's germline CDR1 is SGHNT and CDR2 YYREEE (reference sequence). The CDR3 extends over 13 amino acids. The CDR3 region has the DNA TGTGCCAGCAGCATAACAGGCATGGGCATTCAGTACTTC. It yields the protein CASSITGMGIQYF. Variable domain in full (rest from reference TRBV5-4 and TRBJ2-4): ETGVTQSPTHLIKTRGQQVTLRCSSQSGHNTVSWYQQALGQGPQFIFQYYREEENGRGNFPPRFSGLQFPNYSSELNVNALELDDSALYLCASSITGMGIQYFGAGTRLSVL.